This entry lists 30 T cell receptor beta chains sequenced from one sample in a study of STAT5B mutations in CD4+ large granular lymphocyte leukemia. Libraries were prepared by immunoSEQ multiplex PCR; TCRdb keeps only in-frame clonotypes and omits some of them. In the table there are tens of thousands of clones, roughly four fifths of which are singletons. Material: CD4+ T cells from blood buffy coats. The receptors derive from a human donor in good health.

This chain connects TRBV10-2 to TRBJ2-2; D not resolved. Per germline, CDR1 WSHSY and CDR2 SAAADI. Trimming pared 2 bases from V and 1 base from J, leaving 11 bases between. The CDR3 is 16 residues long. The CDR3 protein is CASSEQVLMNTGELFF. The CDR3 nucleotides are TGCGCCAGCAGTGAGCAGGTCCTTATGAACACCGGGGAGCTGTTTTTT.

This rearrangement joins TRBV28 to TRBJ2-3; D call uncertain. Germline V lookup: CDR1 MDHEN, CDR2 SYDVKM. Trimming pared 2 bases from V and 3 bases from J, leaving 6 bases between. The CDR3 is made up of 13 amino acids. CDR3 nucleotides: TGTGCCAGCAGTTTAGTGGATACAGATACGCAGTATTTT. Amino acids: CASSLVDTDTQYF.

The chain joins TRBV7-2 to TRBJ1-3; D possibly corresponds to TRBD1 (5 bases). V gave up 5 bases and J gave up 0 bases, with 11 bases separating them. Looked up from germline, CDR1 is SGHTA and CDR2 is FQGNSA. This CDR3 spans 15 amino acids. In DNA form, the CDR3 reads TGTGCCAGCAGCCCCCCGGGGGGCTCTGGAAACACCATATATTTT. This translates into CASSPPGGSGNTIYF.

This sequence joins TRBV6-5 and TRBJ1-1, with D unclear. There are 15 residues in the CDR3. V lost 5 bases, J lost 1 base, and 14 bases lay in between. Germline-derived CDR1 and CDR2 are MNHEY and SVGAGI. The CDR3, as DNA: TGTGCCAGCAGTCCCCATATCAAGCCGAACACTGAAGCTTTCTTT. Protein product: CASSPHIKPNTEAFF.

The V and J genes are TRBV6-1 and TRBJ1-5, with unresolved D. The CDR3 contains 14 residues. Germline V gene lookup returns CDR1 MNHNS and CDR2 SASEGT. Between the trimmed V and J ends, which lost 6 bases and 2 bases, there was a span of 11 bases. The CDR3 nucleotides are TGTGCCAGCAGACTAAACGGGGGCAATCAGCCCCAGCATTTT. Translation: CASRLNGGNQPQHF.

This clone was picked up one time. This sequence joins TRBV5-1 and TRBJ2-1; 10 nucleotides agree with TRBD1. Germline V lookup: CDR1 SGHRS, CDR2 YFSETQ. The CDR3 length is 15 residues. V gave up 4 bases and J gave up 7 bases; unmatched junction bases: 8. The CDR3 DNA is TGCGCCAGCAGCCCGGGACAGGGGTTGGGGAATGAGCAGTTCTTC. It specifies CASSPGQGLGNEQFF.

The chain employs TRBV9 and TRBJ2-2; TRBD2 is a possible D gene (5 bases). Germline V lookup: CDR1 SGDLS, CDR2 YYNGEE. V lost 4 bases, J lost 1 base, and 14 bases lay in between. There are 16 residues in the CDR3. Written as DNA, the CDR3 is TGTGCCAGCAGCCCTACTAGTATCGGGAACACCGGGGAGCTGTTTTTT. Its protein is CASSPTSIGNTGELFF.

The rearrangement uses TRBV7-2 and TRBJ2-2; D unclear. Germline CDR1 reads SGHTA; CDR2 reads FQGNSA. This CDR3 has 15 amino acids. V was trimmed by 1 base and J by 0 bases, leaving 6 bases between them. This CDR3 is CASSLGLANTGELFF. DNA for the CDR3: TGTGCCAGCAGCTTAGGGCTAGCGAACACCGGGGAGCTGTTTTTT.

This sequence joins TRBV19 and TRBJ2-5; TRBD2 aligns across 10 bases. V trimming: 5 bases; J trimming: 3 bases; junction bases outside the gene matches: 6. The germline CDR1 and CDR2 sequences are LNHDA and SQIVND (reference sequence). CDR3 length: 15 amino acids. CDR3 in amino acids: CASSGGTSVKETQYF. Written as DNA, the CDR3 is TGTGCCAGTAGTGGGGGGACTAGCGTGAAAGAGACCCAGTACTTC.

This chain connects TRBV29-1 to TRBJ1-2; D is unclear. Germline V gene sequence: CDR1 SQVTM, CDR2 ANQGSEA. This CDR3 spans 15 amino acids. The V end was cut by 4 bases, the J end by 0 bases, with 15 bases between. Here the CDR3 reads CSVARSGSANYGYTF. Here the CDR3 DNA reads TGCAGCGTTGCACGGAGTGGCTCGGCTAACTATGGCTACACCTTC.

V and J are TRBV19 and TRBJ1-3, with D tentatively TRBD1 (5 bases). Looked up from germline, CDR1 is LNHDA and CDR2 is SQIVND (reference sequence). The CDR3 consists of 13 residues. The germline V and J ends were trimmed by 10 bases and 5 bases, with 15 bases remaining between them. This CDR3 is CATLDSGRNTIYF. As DNA, the CDR3 is TGTGCCACACTTGACAGCGGGCGAAACACCATATATTTT. The complete variable domain, with remaining parts taken from reference TRBV19 and TRBJ1-3, reads DGGITQSPKYLFRKEGQNVTLSCEQNLNHDAMYWYRQDPGQGLRLIYYSQIVNDFQKGDIAEGYSVSREKKESFPLTVTSAQKNPTAFYLCATLDSGRNTIYFGEGSWLTVV.

The rearrangement joins TRBV28 to TRBJ2-2; 8 positions match TRBD1. Germline V gene lookup returns CDR1 MDHEN and CDR2 SYDVKM. The CDR3 covers 23 residues. Trimming removed 2 bases from V and 0 bases from J; junction bases left unmatched: 23. CDR3 region: CASSLGRGRLDNQRAANTGELFF. The CDR3 DNA follows: TGTGCCAGCAGTTTAGGCAGGGGGCGATTGGATAATCAGCGGGCCGCGAACACCGGGGAGCTGTTTTTT.

The chain carries TRBV18 and TRBJ2-7, with TRBD1 matching 7 bases. V shed 5 bases, J shed 5 bases, and the junction held 3 bases outside the gene matches. CDR1 and CDR2 from the germline V gene are KGHSH and LQKENI. The CDR3 is 12 amino acids. The CDR3 region has the DNA TGTGCCAGCTCATCCACAGGGGACGAGCAGTACTTC. This sequence encodes CASSSTGDEQYF.

The V gene is TRBV7-2, the J gene TRBJ2-4; 9 bases are shared with TRBD1. This CDR3 has 16 amino acids. CDR1 and CDR2 from the germline V gene are SGHTA and FQGNSA. Germline trimming cut 4 bases from V and 0 bases from J; bases unmatched to any gene: 4. The CDR3 spells CASSSPDRGAKNIQYF. The CDR3 region has the DNA TGTGCCAGCAGCTCCCCGGACAGGGGAGCCAAAAACATTCAGTACTTC.

The chain uses TRBV11-3 and TRBJ2-7, with D possibly being TRBD1 (6 bases). Germline V gene data show CDR1 as SGHNT and CDR2 as YENEEA. V lost 5 bases to trimming and J lost 6 bases, with 17 bases between them. This CDR3 has 14 amino acids. The CDR3 loop reads CASSPRAAGAEQYF. The CDR3 DNA sequence: TGTGCCAGCAGCCCTAGAGCAGCAGGGGCCGAGCAGTACTTC.

The CDR3, as DNA: TGTGCCAGCAGTTCCCGGACTAGCGGGATCTTCTCAGAGACCCAGTACTTC. Amino acid sequence: CASSSRTSGIFSETQYF. This sequence joins TRBV28 and TRBJ2-5; 12 bases align to TRBD2. CDR3 length: 17 residues. V lost 4 bases and J lost 4; bases outside the gene matches: 10. CDR1 and CDR2 from the germline V gene are MDHEN and SYDVKM.

The rearrangement links TRBV28 to TRBJ2-7; D is unresolved. The length of the CDR3 is 15 residues. V shed 5 bases and J shed 6 bases, with 20 bases lying between them. The germline CDR1 and CDR2 sequences are MDHEN and SYDVKM. The CDR3 DNA follows: TGTGCCAGCAGTGGCCTGTCTGGCAGGCCTCGCGAGCAGTACTTC. Amino acid sequence: CASSGLSGRPREQYF.

A single count supports this clone. The J gene is TRBJ2-1, the V gene TRBV2, with D perhaps given as TRBD1 or TRBD2 (5 bases each). Germline lookup yields CDR1 SNHLY and CDR2 FYNNEI. The CDR3 contains 15 residues. The V and J ends lost 7 bases and 6 bases respectively, with 19 bases between them. The DNA of the CDR3 is TGTGCCAGCACGCCAGGGACCACCTTGAGCAATGAGCAGTTCTTC. It specifies CASTPGTTLSNEQFF.

This chain connects TRBV7-9 to TRBJ1-2; D is unclear. Germline CDR1 SEHNR, CDR2 FQNEAQ (reference sequence). The CDR3 is 15 residues long. V lost 5 bases and J 8 bases, leaving 21 bases between the germline ends. This chain's CDR3 is CASSPVRAGDEGYTF. The CDR3, as DNA: TGTGCCAGCAGCCCCGTACGGGCCGGAGACGAGGGCTACACCTTC.

CDR3 loop: CASSELVGYEQYF. DNA for the CDR3: TGTGCCAGCAGTGAACTAGTGGGGTACGAGCAGTACTTC. The chain employs TRBV2 and TRBJ2-7; D is uncertain. V gave up 2 bases and J gave up 4 bases, with 9 bases separating them. Germline CDR1 reads SNHLY; CDR2 reads FYNNEI. The length of the CDR3 is 13 residues.

The chain joins TRBV5-1 to TRBJ1-4; D perhaps matches TRBD1 (6 bases). Germline V CDR1 and CDR2: SGHRS, YFSETQ. The CDR3 consists of 14 residues. V dropped 3 bases and J dropped 8 bases, with 14 bases sitting between them. This chain's CDR3 is CASSSGQRGEKLFF. CDR3 nucleotides: TGCGCCAGCAGCTCCGGACAGAGAGGGGAAAAACTGTTTTTT.

This clone was counted a single time. The chain links TRBV6-1 to TRBJ2-2, with D possibly being TRBD2 (5 bases). Between the trimmed V and J ends, which lost 1 base and 5 bases, there was a span of 14 bases. Germline CDR1 reads MNHNS; CDR2 reads SASEGT. The CDR3 runs to 16 residues. CDR3: CASSEVGTSGTGELFF. The CDR3 bases are TGTGCCAGCAGTGAAGTCGGCACTAGTGGAACCGGGGAGCTGTTTTTT.

The V call is TRBV28, the J call TRBJ1-3; no definite D call. The CDR3 length is 12 residues. V was shortened by 10 bases and J by 0 bases, with 7 bases between the two germline ends. Germline values: CDR1 MDHEN, CDR2 SYDVKM. The CDR3 bases are TGTGCCATAGGTCCCTCTGGAAACACCATATATTTT. This codes for CAIGPSGNTIYF.

The V and J genes are TRBV7-2 and TRBJ2-7; 9 bases line up with TRBD1. The CDR3 loop spans 13 amino acids. CDR1 is SGHTA and CDR2 is FQGNSA in the germline V gene. With 5 bases clipped from V and 3 bases from J, the junction kept 2 bases outside the gene matches. CDR3 nucleotide sequence: TGTGCCAGCAGCAACAGGGGGCACTACGAGCAGTACTTC. As protein: CASSNRGHYEQYF.

The rearrangement joins TRBV4-2 to TRBJ1-2; 9 nucleotides agree with TRBD1. Germline V gives CDR1 LGHNA, CDR2 YNFKEQ. V dropped 1 base and J dropped 5; count of bases not matched to a gene: 8. This CDR3 comprises 16 residues. The CDR3 region is CASSQASGQGEYGYTF. The CDR3 bases are TGTGCCAGCAGCCAAGCTTCGGGACAGGGTGAATATGGCTACACCTTC.

The gene calls are TRBV5-1 and TRBJ2-1, with 13 bases that match TRBD2. Germline lookup yields CDR1 SGHRS and CDR2 YFSETQ. This CDR3 spans 15 amino acids. J gave up 5 bases and V 7 bases, and 6 bases lay outside the gene matches. As DNA, the CDR3 is TGCGCCAGCTTTTTTACTAGCGGGAGGGACAATGAGCAGTTCTTC. It specifies CASFFTSGRDNEQFF.

The chain employs TRBV7-6 and TRBJ2-1; TRBD2 matches 10 bases. CDR3 length: 15 residues. J gave up 4 bases and V 4 bases, and 4 bases lay outside the gene matches. Germline values: CDR1 SGHVS, CDR2 FNYEAQ. The CDR3 DNA sequence: TGTGCCAGCAGCTCACGGACTAGCGGATACAATGAGCAGTTCTTC. As protein: CASSSRTSGYNEQFF.

The gene calls are TRBV5-6 and TRBJ1-4; 8 bases match TRBD1. V lost 1 base, J lost 8 bases, and 7 bases stayed unmatched. The CDR3 totals 15 residues. The germline V gene encodes CDR1 SGHDT and CDR2 YYEEEE. The CDR3 bases are TGTGCCAGCAGCTTGATACAGGGGGGTGGCGAAAAACTGTTTTTT. Protein: CASSLIQGGGEKLFF.

The CDR3 region is CASSPQIGLADTDTQYF. The CDR3 region has the DNA TGTGCCAGCTCACCACAGATCGGACTAGCGGATACAGATACGCAGTATTTT. V usage is TRBV18 and J usage is TRBJ2-3; 10 bases are shared with TRBD2. Trimming removed 1 base from V and 3 bases from J; junction bases left unmatched: 7. CDR3 length: 17 residues. The V gene's germline CDR1 is KGHSH and CDR2 LQKENI.

V is TRBV27 and J is TRBJ2-3; the D gene could be TRBD1 or TRBD2 (5 bases each). The CDR3 runs to 16 residues. V was shortened by 5 bases and J by 2 bases, with 17 bases between the two germline ends. In germline, CDR1 is MNHEY, CDR2 SMNVEV (reference sequence). The CDR3 DNA is TGTGCCAGCAGTCGCAGGGACGCCTGGGACACAGATACGCAGTATTTT. Amino acid sequence: CASSRRDAWDTDTQYF.